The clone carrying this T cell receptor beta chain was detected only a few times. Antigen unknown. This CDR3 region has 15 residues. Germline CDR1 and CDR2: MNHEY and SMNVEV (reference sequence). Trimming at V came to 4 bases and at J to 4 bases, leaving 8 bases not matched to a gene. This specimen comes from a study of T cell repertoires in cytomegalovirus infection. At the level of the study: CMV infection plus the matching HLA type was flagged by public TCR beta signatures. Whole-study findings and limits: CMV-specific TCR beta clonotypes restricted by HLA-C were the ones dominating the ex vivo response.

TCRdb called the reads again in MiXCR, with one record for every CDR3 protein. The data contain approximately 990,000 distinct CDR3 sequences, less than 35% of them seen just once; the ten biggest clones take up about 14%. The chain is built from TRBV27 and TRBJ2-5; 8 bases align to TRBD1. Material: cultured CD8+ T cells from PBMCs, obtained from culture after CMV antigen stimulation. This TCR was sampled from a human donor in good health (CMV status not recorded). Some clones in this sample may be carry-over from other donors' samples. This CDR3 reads CASSSNPGQGETQYF. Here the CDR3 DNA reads TGTGCCAGCAGTTCTAACCCCGGACAGGGAGAGACCCAGTACTTC.